This TCR beta chain originates from a study of OX40 agonist ivuxolimab in advanced cancers. General study findings and limits: Some patients without response likewise showed low normalized clonal expansion. Partial responders at 0.1-3.0 mg/kg had among the lowest clonal expansion.

The germline V gene has CDR1 LNHDA and CDR2 SQIVND (reference sequence). There are 14 residues in the CDR3. V was clipped by 5 bases and J by 0 bases, with 10 bases between them. For this clone: Its antigen remains unidentified.

This table comes from immunoSEQ multiplex PCR, and its TCRdb copy is limited to in-frame clones, with some not included. The repertoire holds roughly 40,000 clones, with around 93% as singletons. The receptor was derived from an adult with an advanced solid tumor such as melanoma, head and neck, liver or kidney cancer. The rearrangement links TRBV19 to TRBJ1-1, with no clear D. The input for sequencing was CD4+ or CD8+ T cells sorted from blood, taken in a trial of the OX40 agonist ivuxolimab. The CDR3 loop is CASSPFGVNTEAFF. The CDR3 nucleotides read TGTGCCAGTAGTCCCTTTGGGGTGAACACTGAAGCTTTCTTT.